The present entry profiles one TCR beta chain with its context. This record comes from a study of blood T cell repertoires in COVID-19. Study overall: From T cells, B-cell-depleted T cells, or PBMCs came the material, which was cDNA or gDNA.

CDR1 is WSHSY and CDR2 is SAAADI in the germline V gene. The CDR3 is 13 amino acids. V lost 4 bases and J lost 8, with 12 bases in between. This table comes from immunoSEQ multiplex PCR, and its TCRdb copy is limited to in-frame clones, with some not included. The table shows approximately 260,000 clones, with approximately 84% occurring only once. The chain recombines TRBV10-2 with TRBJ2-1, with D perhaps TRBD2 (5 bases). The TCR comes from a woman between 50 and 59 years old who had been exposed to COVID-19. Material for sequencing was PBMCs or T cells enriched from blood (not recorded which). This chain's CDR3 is CASSGLQRDEQFF. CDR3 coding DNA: TGCGCCAGCAGTGGTCTCCAGAGGGATGAGCAGTTCTTC.